A selection of T cell receptor beta chains follows, all from one sample in a study of response to subunit inactivated influenza vaccine. TCRdb recomputed calls from the RT-PCR reads with MiXCR, one row per CDR3 protein. The table has about 780,000 distinct CDR3 sequences, less than 20% seen once. Sequences were derived from PBMCs from blood, sampled roughly 5 days after vaccination. The origin of the receptors is a man aged 50 to 59 who received an inactivated influenza vaccine. Each CDR3 is given with its conserved first and last residue. Fields, in order: V gene, CDR3 length, clone size, J gene, D gene, CDR3 DNA, CDR3 protein. A D gene is named only where the DNA matches it firmly. Size is stated for part of the rows, as once, few or many counts, or as a class when the clone is expanded.

V gene: TRBV7-3; CDR3 length: 18; clone size: few; J gene: TRBJ2-1; D gene: TRBD2; CDR3 DNA: TGTGCCAGCAGCTTAACTCGTCGGATAGCGGGAGGGCCCAATGAGCAGTTCTTC; CDR3 protein: CASSLTRRIAGGPNEQFF
V gene: TRBV12-3/TRBV12-4; CDR3 length: 14; clone size: many; J gene: TRBJ2-5; D gene: NA; CDR3 DNA: TGTGCCAGCAGTCCGGGACCGGAGCAAGAGACCCAGTACTTC; CDR3 protein: CASSPGPEQETQYF
V gene: TRBV10-3; CDR3 length: 15; clone size: NA; J gene: TRBJ2-3; D gene: NA; CDR3 DNA: TGTGCCATCAGTGAGTCAAAGCGAGGCACAGATACGCAGTATTTT; CDR3 protein: CAISESKRGTDTQYF
V gene: TRBV9; CDR3 length: 16; clone size: once; J gene: TRBJ2-5; D gene: NA; CDR3 DNA: TGTGCCAGCAGCGATCGAATACAGACTAGTCAAGAGACCCAGTACTTC; CDR3 protein: CASSDRIQTSQETQYF
V gene: TRBV14; CDR3 length: 14; clone size: NA; J gene: TRBJ2-2; D gene: TRBD1; CDR3 DNA: TGTGCCAGCAGCCTGGGACAGGGTTTCGGGGAGCTGTTTTTT; CDR3 protein: CASSLGQGFGELFF
V gene: TRBV10-3; CDR3 length: 15; clone size: many; J gene: TRBJ1-2; D gene: TRBD1; CDR3 DNA: TGTGCCATCACAAGGGGGACAGGGGGTAACTATGGCTACACCTTC; CDR3 protein: CAITRGTGGNYGYTF
V gene: TRBV20-1; CDR3 length: 13; clone size: few; J gene: TRBJ2-7; D gene: NA; CDR3 DNA: TGCAGTGCTACCAGCCCGAGCTCCTACGAGCAGTACTTC; CDR3 protein: CSATSPSSYEQYF
V gene: TRBV28; CDR3 length: 17; clone size: few; J gene: TRBJ1-4; D gene: NA; CDR3 DNA: TGTGCCAGCAGTTTAGTTGGGACCACCTTATCGGGTGAAAAACTGTTTTTT; CDR3 protein: CASSLVGTTLSGEKLFF
V gene: TRBV9; CDR3 length: 16; clone size: few; J gene: TRBJ2-1; D gene: NA; CDR3 DNA: TGTGCCAGCAGCGTAGCTTGGGGAAGCTCCTACAATGAGCAGTTCTTC; CDR3 protein: CASSVAWGSSYNEQFF
V gene: TRBV7-2; CDR3 length: 15; clone size: many; J gene: TRBJ2-7; D gene: NA; CDR3 DNA: TGTGCCAGCAGCTTTGGCCTTCCCGCCACCTACGAGCAGTACTTC; CDR3 protein: CASSFGLPATYEQYF
V gene: TRBV27; CDR3 length: 17; clone size: NA; J gene: TRBJ2-6; D gene: TRBD1; CDR3 DNA: TGTGCCAGCAGATCCGGGACAGGTATCTCTGGGGCCAACGTCCTGACTTTC; CDR3 protein: CASRSGTGISGANVLTF
V gene: TRBV7-3; CDR3 length: 13; clone size: few; J gene: TRBJ2-5; D gene: NA; CDR3 DNA: TGTGCCAGCAGCTTCGGCATCGAAGAGACCCAGTACTTC; CDR3 protein: CASSFGIEETQYF
V gene: TRBV4-2; CDR3 length: 14; clone size: NA; J gene: TRBJ2-3; D gene: NA; CDR3 DNA: TGTGCCGGCAGCCAACTCGGTAGCACAGATACGCAGTATTTT; CDR3 protein: CAGSQLGSTDTQYF
V gene: TRBV5-1; CDR3 length: 13; clone size: NA; J gene: TRBJ1-2; D gene: NA; CDR3 DNA: TGCGCCAGCAGCCCGAGGACCGGAGGGGGCTACACCTTC; CDR3 protein: CASSPRTGGGYTF
V gene: TRBV28; CDR3 length: 17; clone size: few; J gene: TRBJ2-7; D gene: TRBD2; CDR3 DNA: TGTGCCAGCAGTTTAAGTAGTAGCGGGAGGGCCTCAGACGAGCAGTACTTC; CDR3 protein: CASSLSSSGRASDEQYF
V gene: TRBV7-2; CDR3 length: 17; clone size: NA; J gene: TRBJ2-1; D gene: TRBD2; CDR3 DNA: TGTGCCAGCAGCGGCCGCGGGACTAGCGGGTCCTACAATGAGCAGTTCTTC; CDR3 protein: CASSGRGTSGSYNEQFF
V gene: TRBV7-9; CDR3 length: 16; clone size: few; J gene: TRBJ2-5; D gene: NA; CDR3 DNA: TGTGCCAGCAGCATAGCTACAGGGCTTTTGCGAGAGACCCAGTACTTC; CDR3 protein: CASSIATGLLRETQYF
V gene: TRBV20-1; CDR3 length: 15; clone size: many; J gene: TRBJ2-7; D gene: TRBD2; CDR3 DNA: TGCAGTGCTAGAGACCTAGCGGAATTCTCCTACGAGCAGTACTTC; CDR3 protein: CSARDLAEFSYEQYF
V gene: TRBV5-1; CDR3 length: 15; clone size: NA; J gene: TRBJ2-1; D gene: TRBD1; CDR3 DNA: TGCGCCAGCAGCCTCTTACAGGGGTCCTACAATGAGCAGTTCTTC; CDR3 protein: CASSLLQGSYNEQFF
V gene: TRBV15; CDR3 length: 13; clone size: NA; J gene: TRBJ2-5; D gene: NA; CDR3 DNA: TGTGCCACCAGCAGAGTTTGGATGGAGACCCAGTACTTC; CDR3 protein: CATSRVWMETQYF
V gene: TRBV6-2/TRBV6-3; CDR3 length: 16; clone size: NA; J gene: TRBJ2-4; D gene: TRBD2; CDR3 DNA: TGTGCCAGCAGTCTAGGACTAGCGGTAGCCAAAAACATTCAGTACTTC; CDR3 protein: CASSLGLAVAKNIQYF
V gene: TRBV12-3/TRBV12-4; CDR3 length: 16; clone size: once; J gene: TRBJ1-5; D gene: NA; CDR3 DNA: TGTGCCAGCAGTTTAGGGGGGGCATTCGGCAATCAGCCCCAGCATTTT; CDR3 protein: CASSLGGAFGNQPQHF
V gene: TRBV12-3/TRBV12-4; CDR3 length: 15; clone size: few; J gene: TRBJ1-2; D gene: NA; CDR3 DNA: TGTGCCAGCAGTTTTATATTTCAAGCTAACTATGGCTACACCTTC; CDR3 protein: CASSFIFQANYGYTF
V gene: TRBV19; CDR3 length: 11; clone size: few; J gene: TRBJ2-1; D gene: NA; CDR3 DNA: TGTGCCAGTAAGTTCTACAATGAGCAGTTCTTC; CDR3 protein: CASKFYNEQFF
V gene: TRBV20-1; CDR3 length: 14; clone size: few; J gene: TRBJ2-1; D gene: TRBD2; CDR3 DNA: TGCAGTGCGGATCCGGGACTAGCGTGGGGTGAGCAGTTCTTC; CDR3 protein: CSADPGLAWGEQFF
V gene: TRBV7-9; CDR3 length: 17; clone size: NA; J gene: TRBJ2-3; D gene: NA; CDR3 DNA: TGTGCCAGCAGCTACTTCGGGGCATCTCGGGGCACAGATACGCAGTATTTT; CDR3 protein: CASSYFGASRGTDTQYF
V gene: TRBV10-3; CDR3 length: 16; clone size: few; J gene: TRBJ2-2; D gene: TRBD2; CDR3 DNA: TGTGCCATCAGGCCCTCTTTCGGGAGGGGCACCGGGGAGCTGTTTTTT; CDR3 protein: CAIRPSFGRGTGELFF
V gene: TRBV5-1; CDR3 length: 15; clone size: NA; J gene: TRBJ2-7; D gene: NA; CDR3 DNA: TGCGCCAGCAGCTTACAGGGCCAAAGCTCCTACGAGCAGTACTTC; CDR3 protein: CASSLQGQSSYEQYF
V gene: TRBV6-1; CDR3 length: 16; clone size: once; J gene: TRBJ2-1; D gene: TRBD2; CDR3 DNA: TGTGCCAGCAGTGGAGCTCGGGACTATTGGGGAGCGGAGCAGTTCTTC; CDR3 protein: CASSGARDYWGAEQFF
V gene: TRBV20-1; CDR3 length: 12; clone size: few; J gene: TRBJ2-1; D gene: NA; CDR3 DNA: TGCAGTGCTAGAGGTTTGTGGTATGAGCAGTTCTTC; CDR3 protein: CSARGLWYEQFF
V gene: TRBV29-1; CDR3 length: 15; clone size: many; J gene: TRBJ2-7; D gene: TRBD2; CDR3 DNA: TGCAGCGTTGAAGGTACAACTAGCGGACTCTACGAGCAGTACTTC; CDR3 protein: CSVEGTTSGLYEQYF
V gene: TRBV7-8; CDR3 length: 16; clone size: NA; J gene: TRBJ2-7; D gene: TRBD2; CDR3 DNA: TGTGCCAGCAGCTTAGCGTTTGCAGCGGGGTCCCCCGAGCAGTACTTC; CDR3 protein: CASSLAFAAGSPEQYF
V gene: TRBV12-3/TRBV12-4; CDR3 length: 14; clone size: many; J gene: TRBJ2-7; D gene: NA; CDR3 DNA: TGTGCCAGCAGTTTAGGCGGGACCCCCTACGAGCAGTACTTC; CDR3 protein: CASSLGGTPYEQYF
V gene: TRBV27; CDR3 length: 13; clone size: NA; J gene: TRBJ2-7; D gene: NA; CDR3 DNA: TGTGCCAGCAGCCGGACCCGGTACTACGAGCAGTACTTC; CDR3 protein: CASSRTRYYEQYF
V gene: TRBV5-1; CDR3 length: 15; clone size: many; J gene: TRBJ2-3; D gene: TRBD2; CDR3 DNA: TGCGCCAGCAGCTTTAGCGGGGGGACGACAGATACGCAGTATTTT; CDR3 protein: CASSFSGGTTDTQYF
V gene: TRBV20-1; CDR3 length: 14; clone size: many; J gene: TRBJ2-7; D gene: TRBD2; CDR3 DNA: TGCAGTGCTACCCGGAAGCGGGAGGTAGGCGAGCAGTACTTC; CDR3 protein: CSATRKREVGEQYF
V gene: TRBV18; CDR3 length: 14; clone size: NA; J gene: TRBJ1-1; D gene: NA; CDR3 DNA: TGTGCCAGCTCATACAGGGCTTTGGACACTGAAGCTTTCTTT; CDR3 protein: CASSYRALDTEAFF
V gene: TRBV20-1; CDR3 length: 14; clone size: NA; J gene: TRBJ2-1; D gene: TRBD2; CDR3 DNA: TGCAGTGCTAGAGATGGGAACGGGGGGGGCGAGCAGTTCTTC; CDR3 protein: CSARDGNGGGEQFF
V gene: TRBV24-1; CDR3 length: 19; clone size: few; J gene: TRBJ2-5; D gene: NA; CDR3 DNA: TGTGCCACCAGTGATTTTCGCTCCAATAGACTAGCAGGGGGAGAGACCCAGTACTTC; CDR3 protein: CATSDFRSNRLAGGETQYF
V gene: TRBV20-1; CDR3 length: 14; clone size: few; J gene: TRBJ2-1; D gene: NA; CDR3 DNA: TGCAGTGCTCTACACGGGACCCGAATGAATGAGCAGTTCTTC; CDR3 protein: CSALHGTRMNEQFF
V gene: TRBV3-1; CDR3 length: 15; clone size: NA; J gene: TRBJ2-7; D gene: TRBD2; CDR3 DNA: TGTGCCAGCAGCCCGACTAGCGGAGCAAACTACGAGCAGTACTTC; CDR3 protein: CASSPTSGANYEQYF
V gene: TRBV20-1; CDR3 length: 14; clone size: NA; J gene: TRBJ2-6; D gene: NA; CDR3 DNA: TGCAGTGCTACAGGGTTGTCTGGGGCCAACGTCCTGACTTTC; CDR3 protein: CSATGLSGANVLTF
V gene: TRBV7-6; CDR3 length: 17; clone size: few; J gene: TRBJ2-2; D gene: NA; CDR3 DNA: TGTGCCAGCAGCTTAGAGGTGGGCCAGATGAACACCGGGGAGCTGTTTTTT; CDR3 protein: CASSLEVGQMNTGELFF
V gene: TRBV4-3; CDR3 length: 15; clone size: NA; J gene: TRBJ2-7; D gene: NA; CDR3 DNA: TGCGCCAGCAGCCAAGACAGGTTCGGCTCCTACGAGCAGTACTTC; CDR3 protein: CASSQDRFGSYEQYF
V gene: TRBV12-3/TRBV12-4; CDR3 length: 13; clone size: NA; J gene: TRBJ1-1; D gene: NA; CDR3 DNA: TGTGCCAGCAGTCTCAAAATGTACACTGAAGCTTTCTTT; CDR3 protein: CASSLKMYTEAFF
V gene: TRBV9; CDR3 length: 16; clone size: few; J gene: TRBJ2-5; D gene: TRBD2; CDR3 DNA: TGTGCCAGCAGCGAAGCGGGGGGGGTAGTCCAAGAGACCCAGTACTTC; CDR3 protein: CASSEAGGVVQETQYF
V gene: TRBV25-1; CDR3 length: 18; clone size: few; J gene: TRBJ2-1; D gene: NA; CDR3 DNA: TGTGCCAGCAGTGGGAACCCAGGGGCCGGGGGCTCCTACAATGAGCAGTTCTTC; CDR3 protein: CASSGNPGAGGSYNEQFF
V gene: TRBV5-5; CDR3 length: 14; clone size: NA; J gene: TRBJ1-2; D gene: NA; CDR3 DNA: TGTGCCAGCAGCTTGGAAGGGTCTAACTATGGCTACACCTTC; CDR3 protein: CASSLEGSNYGYTF
V gene: TRBV20-1; CDR3 length: 15; clone size: NA; J gene: TRBJ2-1; D gene: TRBD1; CDR3 DNA: TGCAGTGCTAGAGTAGGGGGACAGTATAACAATGAGCAGTTCTTC; CDR3 protein: CSARVGGQYNNEQFF
V gene: TRBV6-2/TRBV6-3; CDR3 length: 15; clone size: NA; J gene: TRBJ2-7; D gene: NA; CDR3 DNA: TGTGCCAGCAGTCTCCTGAGGGGGGTTTCCTACGAGCAGTACTTC; CDR3 protein: CASSLLRGVSYEQYF